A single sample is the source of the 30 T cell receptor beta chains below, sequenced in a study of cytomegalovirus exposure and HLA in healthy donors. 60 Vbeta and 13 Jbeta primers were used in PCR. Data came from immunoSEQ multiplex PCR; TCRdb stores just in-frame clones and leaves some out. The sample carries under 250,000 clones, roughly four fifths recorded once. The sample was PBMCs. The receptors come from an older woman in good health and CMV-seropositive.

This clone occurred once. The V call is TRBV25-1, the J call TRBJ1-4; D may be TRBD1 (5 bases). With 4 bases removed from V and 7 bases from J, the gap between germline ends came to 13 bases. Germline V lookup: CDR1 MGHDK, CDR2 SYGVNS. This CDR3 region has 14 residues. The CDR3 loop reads CASSAGEFGEKLFF. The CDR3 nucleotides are TGTGCCAGCAGTGCGGGGGAGTTTGGTGAAAAACTGTTTTTT.

Here the CDR3 DNA reads TGTGCCAGTAGCCGACAGTATACCCACTACAATGAGCAGTTCTTC. Protein: CASSRQYTHYNEQFF. The chain recombines TRBV19 with TRBJ2-1, with D possibly being TRBD1 (5 bases). Germline V gene lookup returns CDR1 LNHDA and CDR2 SQIVND (reference sequence). Between the trimmed V and J ends, which lost 6 bases and 3 bases, there was a span of 15 bases. This CDR3 is built from 15 residues. The full variable domain, its missing parts supplied by reference TRBV19 and TRBJ2-1, is DGGITQSPKYLFRKEGQNVTLSCEQNLNHDAMYWYRQDPGQGLRLIYYSQIVNDFQKGDIAEGYSVSREKKESFPLTVTSAQKNPTAFYLCASSRQYTHYNEQFFGPGTRLTVL.

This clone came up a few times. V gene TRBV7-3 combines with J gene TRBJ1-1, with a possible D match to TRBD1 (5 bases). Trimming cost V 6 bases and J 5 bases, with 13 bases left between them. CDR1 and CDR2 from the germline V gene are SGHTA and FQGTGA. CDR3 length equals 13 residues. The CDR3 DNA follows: TGTGCCAGCAGACTGAACACAGGTACTGAAGCTTTCTTT. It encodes CASRLNTGTEAFF.

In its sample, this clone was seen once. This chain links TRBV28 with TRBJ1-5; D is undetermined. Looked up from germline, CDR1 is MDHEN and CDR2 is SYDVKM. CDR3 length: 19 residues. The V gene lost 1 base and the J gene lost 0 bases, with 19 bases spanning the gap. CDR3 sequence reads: CASSLLPRSALDSNQPQHF. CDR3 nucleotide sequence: TGTGCCAGCAGTTTATTGCCACGTTCTGCGCTCGATAGCAATCAGCCCCAGCATTTT.

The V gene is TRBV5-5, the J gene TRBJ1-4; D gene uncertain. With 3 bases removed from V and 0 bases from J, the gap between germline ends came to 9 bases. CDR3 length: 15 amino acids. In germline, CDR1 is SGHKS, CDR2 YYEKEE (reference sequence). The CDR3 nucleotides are TGTGCCAGCAGCTGGGCCGACACAACTAATGAAAAACTGTTTTTT. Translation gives CASSWADTTNEKLFF.

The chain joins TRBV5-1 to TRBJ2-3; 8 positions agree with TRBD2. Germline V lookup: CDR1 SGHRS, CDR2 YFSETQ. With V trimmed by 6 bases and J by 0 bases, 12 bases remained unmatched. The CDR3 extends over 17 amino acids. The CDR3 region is CASTPHQREKSTDTQYF. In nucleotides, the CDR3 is TGCGCCAGCACCCCCCACCAGCGGGAGAAAAGCACAGATACGCAGTATTTT.

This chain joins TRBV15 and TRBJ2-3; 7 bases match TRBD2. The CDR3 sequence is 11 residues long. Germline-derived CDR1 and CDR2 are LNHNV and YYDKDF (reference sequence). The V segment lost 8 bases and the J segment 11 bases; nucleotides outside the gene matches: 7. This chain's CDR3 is CATGTTEMQYF. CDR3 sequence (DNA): TGTGCCACCGGGACTACAGAAATGCAGTATTTT.

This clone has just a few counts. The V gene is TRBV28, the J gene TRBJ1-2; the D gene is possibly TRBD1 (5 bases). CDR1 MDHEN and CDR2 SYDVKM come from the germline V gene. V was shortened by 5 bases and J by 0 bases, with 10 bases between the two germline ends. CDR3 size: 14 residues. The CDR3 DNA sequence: TGTGCCAGCAGTAGGGGCAGATCTAACTATGGCTACACCTTC. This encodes CASSRGRSNYGYTF.

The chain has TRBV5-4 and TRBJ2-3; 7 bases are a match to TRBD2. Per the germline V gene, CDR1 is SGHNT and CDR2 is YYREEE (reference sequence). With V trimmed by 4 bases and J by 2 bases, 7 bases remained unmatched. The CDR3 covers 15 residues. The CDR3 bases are TGTGCCAGCAGCCCCTCGACTAGCCCCACAGATACGCAGTATTTT. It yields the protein CASSPSTSPTDTQYF.

DNA for the CDR3: TGCGCCAGCAGTGATCCAGGGGGGACAGGGTCCTACGAGCAGTACTTC. The encoded protein is CASSDPGGTGSYEQYF. This chain links TRBV10-2 with TRBJ2-7, with 9 positions matching TRBD1. Looked up from germline, CDR1 is WSHSY and CDR2 is SAAADI. CDR3 size: 16 residues. V gave up 3 bases and J gave up 1 base; unmatched junction bases: 7.

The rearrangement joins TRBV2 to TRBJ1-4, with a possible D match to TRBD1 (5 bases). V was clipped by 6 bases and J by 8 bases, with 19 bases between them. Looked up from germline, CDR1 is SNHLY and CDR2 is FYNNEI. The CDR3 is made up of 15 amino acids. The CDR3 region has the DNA TGTGCCAGCAGAGAGTGGGGCACAGGTCAAGAAAAACTGTTTTTT. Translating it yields CASREWGTGQEKLFF.

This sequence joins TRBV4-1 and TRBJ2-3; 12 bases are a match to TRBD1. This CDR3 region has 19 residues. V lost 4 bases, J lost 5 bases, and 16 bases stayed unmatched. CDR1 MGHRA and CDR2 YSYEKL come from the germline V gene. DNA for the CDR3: TGCGCCAGCAGCCCCGGGACAGGGGGCGCTTTGTGGATCGGAGATACGCAGTATTTT. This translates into CASSPGTGGALWIGDTQYF.

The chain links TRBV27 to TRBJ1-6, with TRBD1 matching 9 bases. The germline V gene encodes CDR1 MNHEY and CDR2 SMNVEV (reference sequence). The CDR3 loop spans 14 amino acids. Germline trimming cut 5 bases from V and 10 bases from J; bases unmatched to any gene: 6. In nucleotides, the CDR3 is TGTGCCAGCAGTACCTGGACAGGGGTATCACCCCTCCACTTT. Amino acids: CASSTWTGVSPLHF.

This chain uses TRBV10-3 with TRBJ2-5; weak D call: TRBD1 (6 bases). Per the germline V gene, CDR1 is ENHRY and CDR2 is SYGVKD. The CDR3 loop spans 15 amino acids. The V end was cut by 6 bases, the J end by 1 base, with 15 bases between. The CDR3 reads CAISPQGRGQETQYF. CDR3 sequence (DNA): TGTGCCATCAGCCCACAGGGAAGAGGCCAAGAGACCCAGTACTTC.

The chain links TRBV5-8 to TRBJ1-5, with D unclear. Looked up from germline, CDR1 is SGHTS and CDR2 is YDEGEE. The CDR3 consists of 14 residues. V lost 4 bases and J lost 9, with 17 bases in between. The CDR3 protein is CASSVDGGAAPQHF. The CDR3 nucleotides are TGTGCCAGCAGCGTCGACGGAGGTGCGGCGCCCCAGCATTTT.

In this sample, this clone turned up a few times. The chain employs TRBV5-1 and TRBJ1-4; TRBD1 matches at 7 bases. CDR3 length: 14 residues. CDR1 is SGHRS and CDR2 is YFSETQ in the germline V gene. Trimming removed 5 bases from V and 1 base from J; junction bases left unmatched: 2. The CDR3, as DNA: TGCGCCAGCAGTTCAGGGGGAACTAATGAAAAACTGTTTTTT. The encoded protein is CASSSGGTNEKLFF.

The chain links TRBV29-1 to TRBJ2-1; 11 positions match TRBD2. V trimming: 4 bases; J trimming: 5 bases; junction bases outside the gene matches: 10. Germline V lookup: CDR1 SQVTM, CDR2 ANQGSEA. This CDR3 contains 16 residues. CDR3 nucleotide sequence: TGCAGCGTTGGATACGAGAGACTAGCGGGGAACAATGAGCAGTTCTTC. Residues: CSVGYERLAGNNEQFF.

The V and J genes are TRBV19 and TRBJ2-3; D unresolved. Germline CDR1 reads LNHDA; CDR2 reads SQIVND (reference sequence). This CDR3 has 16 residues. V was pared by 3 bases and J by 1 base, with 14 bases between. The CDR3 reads CASSMGRLHGTDTQYF. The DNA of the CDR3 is TGTGCCAGTAGTATGGGCAGGCTGCACGGCACAGATACGCAGTATTTT.

The CDR3 DNA sequence: TGTGCCAGCAGAAACCGGGGGAAAACAGGGGAGGCCACTGAAGCTTTCTTT. Encoded protein: CASRNRGKTGEATEAFF. This rearrangement joins TRBV7-9 to TRBJ1-1, with 7 bases identical to TRBD1. Germline assignment: CDR1 SEHNR and CDR2 FQNEAQ (reference sequence). The CDR3 contains 17 residues. The V gene end was trimmed by 6 bases and the J gene end by 4 bases; junction bases not matched to a gene: 17.

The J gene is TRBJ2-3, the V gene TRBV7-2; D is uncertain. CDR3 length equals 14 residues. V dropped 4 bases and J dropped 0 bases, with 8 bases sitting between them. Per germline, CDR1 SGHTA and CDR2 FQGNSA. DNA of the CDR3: TGTGCCAGCAGCTCCCCCGTAAGCACAGATACGCAGTATTTT. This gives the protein CASSSPVSTDTQYF.

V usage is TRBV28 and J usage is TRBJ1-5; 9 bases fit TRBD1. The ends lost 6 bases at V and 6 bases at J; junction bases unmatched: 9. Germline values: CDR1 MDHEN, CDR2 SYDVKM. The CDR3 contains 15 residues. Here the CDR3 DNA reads TGTGCCAGCAGGATAGGTACAGGGGGCGTTCAGCCCCAGCATTTT. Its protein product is CASRIGTGGVQPQHF. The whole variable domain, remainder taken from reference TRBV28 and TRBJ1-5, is DVKVTQSSRYLVKRTGEKVFLECVQDMDHENMFWYRQDPGLGLRLIYFSYDVKMKEKGDIPEGYSVSREKKERFSLILESASTNQTSMYLCASRIGTGGVQPQHFGDGTRLSIL.

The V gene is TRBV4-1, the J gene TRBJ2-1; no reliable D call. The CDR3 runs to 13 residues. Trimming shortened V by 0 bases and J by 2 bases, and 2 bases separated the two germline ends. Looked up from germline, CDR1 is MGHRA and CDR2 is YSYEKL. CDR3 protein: CASSQDTYNEQFF. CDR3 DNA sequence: TGCGCCAGCAGCCAAGACACCTACAATGAGCAGTTCTTC.

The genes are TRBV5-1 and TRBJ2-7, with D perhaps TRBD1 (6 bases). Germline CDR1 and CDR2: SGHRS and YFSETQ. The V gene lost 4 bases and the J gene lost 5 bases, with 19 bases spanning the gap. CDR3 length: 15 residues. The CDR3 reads CASSISWQGNDEQYF. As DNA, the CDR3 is TGCGCCAGCAGCATTTCGTGGCAGGGGAACGACGAGCAGTACTTC.

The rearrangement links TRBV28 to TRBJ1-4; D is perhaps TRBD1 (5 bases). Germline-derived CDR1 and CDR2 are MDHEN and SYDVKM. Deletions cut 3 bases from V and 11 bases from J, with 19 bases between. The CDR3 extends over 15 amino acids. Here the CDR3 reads CASSLGTEMGRKLFF. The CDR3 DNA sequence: TGTGCCAGCAGTTTGGGTACGGAAATGGGGCGGAAACTGTTTTTT.

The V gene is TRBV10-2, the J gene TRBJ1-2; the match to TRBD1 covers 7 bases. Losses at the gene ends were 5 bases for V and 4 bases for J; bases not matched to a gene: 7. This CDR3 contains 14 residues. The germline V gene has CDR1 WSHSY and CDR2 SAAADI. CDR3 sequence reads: CASSFDRDSYGYTF. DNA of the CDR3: TGCGCCAGCAGTTTCGACAGGGACTCCTATGGCTACACCTTC.

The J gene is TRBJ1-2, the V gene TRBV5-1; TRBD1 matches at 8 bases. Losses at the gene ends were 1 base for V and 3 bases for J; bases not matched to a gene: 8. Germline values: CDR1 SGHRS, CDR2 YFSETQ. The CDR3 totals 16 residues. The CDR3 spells CASSLQGAISDYGYTF. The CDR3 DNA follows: TGCGCCAGCAGCTTGCAGGGGGCAATCTCGGACTATGGCTACACCTTC.

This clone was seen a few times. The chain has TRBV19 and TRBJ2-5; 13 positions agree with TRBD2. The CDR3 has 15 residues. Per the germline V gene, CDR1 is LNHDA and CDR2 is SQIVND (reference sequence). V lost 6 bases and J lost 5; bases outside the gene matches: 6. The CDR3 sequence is CASRRTSGSWETQYF. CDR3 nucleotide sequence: TGTGCCAGTAGGAGGACTAGCGGGAGTTGGGAGACCCAGTACTTC.

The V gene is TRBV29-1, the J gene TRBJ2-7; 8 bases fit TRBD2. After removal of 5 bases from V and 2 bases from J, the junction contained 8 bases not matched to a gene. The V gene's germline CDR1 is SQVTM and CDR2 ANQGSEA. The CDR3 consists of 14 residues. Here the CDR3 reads CSVTGTRPPYEQYF. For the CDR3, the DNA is TGCAGCGTTACCGGGACTAGACCTCCCTACGAGCAGTACTTC.

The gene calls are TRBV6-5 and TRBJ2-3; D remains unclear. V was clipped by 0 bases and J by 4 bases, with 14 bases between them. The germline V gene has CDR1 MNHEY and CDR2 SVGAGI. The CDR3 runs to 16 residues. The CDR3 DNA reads TGTGCCAGCAGTTACTCAAAGGCTTCCGGGTCAGATACGCAGTATTTT. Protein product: CASSYSKASGSDTQYF.

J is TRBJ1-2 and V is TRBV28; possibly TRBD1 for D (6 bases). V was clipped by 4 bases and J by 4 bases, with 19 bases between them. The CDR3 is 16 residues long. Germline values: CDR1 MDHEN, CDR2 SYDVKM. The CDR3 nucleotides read TGTGCCAGCAGTTCCGTCGGCGTGACAGGCGCCTATGGCTACACCTTC. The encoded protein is CASSSVGVTGAYGYTF.